This T cell receptor beta chain was obtained from a study of blood T cells in healthy people across ages. Study outcomes and limitations: Changes seen in expanded clonotypes were possibly confounded by donor CMV status left unknown.

V was cut by 0 bases and J by 0 bases, with 12 bases left in between. The germline CDR1 and CDR2 sequences are DFQATT and SNEGSKA (reference sequence). The CDR3 extends over 16 amino acids. This clonotype has just a few counts. What it recognizes is unknown. Primed by a sample-barcoded 5' primer and a J-beta primer mix, a second PCR proceeded for about 7 to 11 cycles. Every sample returned 2.5 million or more CDR3-containing paired-end reads. TCRdb processed the 5' RACE reads anew with MiXCR; each CDR3 protein has one entry. The repertoire consists of approximately 960,000 distinct CDR3 sequences, with almost 30% occurring once and the leading ten covering around 9.6%. These records were also assigned to another study, of T cells of mothers and their children. That work states: In the second PCR, M1S primer introduced barcodes and 2-4 random bases. The authors detected no persistent microchimeric T cell clones.

The receptor was isolated from a woman in her thirties or forties in good health. Source material: blood. J is TRBJ2-1 and V is TRBV20-1; D assignment may be TRBD1 or TRBD2 (6 bases each). This CDR3 reads CSARDPGAYSYNEQFF. Written as DNA, the CDR3 is TGCAGTGCTAGAGATCCGGGGGCATACTCCTACAATGAGCAGTTCTTC.